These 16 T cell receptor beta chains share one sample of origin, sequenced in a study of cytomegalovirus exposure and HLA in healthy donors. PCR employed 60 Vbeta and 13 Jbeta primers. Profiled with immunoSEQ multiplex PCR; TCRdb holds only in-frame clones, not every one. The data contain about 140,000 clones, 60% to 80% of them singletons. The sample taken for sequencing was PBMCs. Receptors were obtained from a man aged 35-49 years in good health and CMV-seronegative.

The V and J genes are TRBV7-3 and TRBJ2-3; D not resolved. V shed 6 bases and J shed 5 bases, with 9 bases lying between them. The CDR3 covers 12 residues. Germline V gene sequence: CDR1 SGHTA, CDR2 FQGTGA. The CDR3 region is CASSRHEDTQYF. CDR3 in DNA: TGTGCCAGCAGTCGACACGAAGATACGCAGTATTTT.

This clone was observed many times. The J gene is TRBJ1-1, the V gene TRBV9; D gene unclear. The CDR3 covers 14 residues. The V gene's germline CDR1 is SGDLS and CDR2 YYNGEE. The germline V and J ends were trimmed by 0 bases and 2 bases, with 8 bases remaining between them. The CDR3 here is CASSVGPDNTEAFF. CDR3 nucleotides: TGTGCCAGCAGCGTAGGGCCAGATAACACTGAAGCTTTCTTT. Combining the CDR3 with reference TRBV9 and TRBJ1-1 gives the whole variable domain DSGVTQTPKHLITATGQRVTLRCSPRSGDLSVYWYQQSLDQGLQFLIQYYNGEERAKGNILERFSAQQFPDLHSELNLSSLELGDSALYFCASSVGPDNTEAFFGQGTRLTVV.

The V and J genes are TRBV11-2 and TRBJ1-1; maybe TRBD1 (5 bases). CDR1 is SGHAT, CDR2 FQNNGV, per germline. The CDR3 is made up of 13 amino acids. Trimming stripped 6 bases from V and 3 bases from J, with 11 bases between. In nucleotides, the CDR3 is TGTGCCAGCAGACTTGACAGTTACACTGAAGCTTTCTTT. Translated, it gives CASRLDSYTEAFF. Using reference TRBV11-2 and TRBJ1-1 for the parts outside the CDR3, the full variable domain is EAGVAQSPRYKIIEKRQSVAFWCNPISGHATLYWYQQILGQGPKLLIQFQNNGVVDDSQLPKDRFSAERLKGVDSTLKIQPAKLEDSAVYLCASRLDSYTEAFFGQGTRLTVV.

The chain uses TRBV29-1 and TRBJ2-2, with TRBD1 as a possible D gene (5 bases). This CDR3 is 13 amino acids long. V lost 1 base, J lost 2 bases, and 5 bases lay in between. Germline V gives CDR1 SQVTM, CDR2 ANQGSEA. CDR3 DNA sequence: TGCAGCGTTGAAGGGGGCAACACCGGGGAGCTGTTTTTT. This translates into CSVEGGNTGELFF.

The CDR3 sequence: CASSLVGGSGSRYEQYF. The CDR3 nucleotides are TGTGCCAGCAGCTTGGTAGGGGGTTCAGGGTCTCGCTACGAGCAGTACTTC. The V call is TRBV5-5, the J call TRBJ2-7; D perhaps matches TRBD1 (6 bases). Trimming removed 0 bases at V and 3 bases at J, with 19 bases between. The CDR3 loop spans 17 amino acids. CDR1 and CDR2 (germline): SGHKS, YYEKEE (reference sequence).

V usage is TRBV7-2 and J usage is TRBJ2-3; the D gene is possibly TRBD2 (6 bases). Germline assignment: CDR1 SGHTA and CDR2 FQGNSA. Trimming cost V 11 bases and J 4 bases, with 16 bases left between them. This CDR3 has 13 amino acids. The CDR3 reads CAGRGGKSDTQYF. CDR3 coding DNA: TGTGCCGGGCGGGGCGGCAAGTCAGATACGCAGTATTTT.

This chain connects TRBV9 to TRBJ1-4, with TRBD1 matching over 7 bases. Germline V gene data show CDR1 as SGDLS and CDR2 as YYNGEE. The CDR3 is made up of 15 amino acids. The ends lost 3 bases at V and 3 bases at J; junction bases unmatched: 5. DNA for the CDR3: TGTGCCAGCAGCGGACAGGGTCTTCCTAATGAAAAACTGTTTTTT. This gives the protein CASSGQGLPNEKLFF.

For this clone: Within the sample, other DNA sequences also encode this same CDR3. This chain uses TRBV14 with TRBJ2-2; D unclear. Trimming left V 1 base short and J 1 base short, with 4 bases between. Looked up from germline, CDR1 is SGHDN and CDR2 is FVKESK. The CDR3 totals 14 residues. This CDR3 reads CASSQVRNTGELFF. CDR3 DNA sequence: TGTGCCAGCAGCCAAGTCAGGAACACCGGGGAGCTGTTTTTT.

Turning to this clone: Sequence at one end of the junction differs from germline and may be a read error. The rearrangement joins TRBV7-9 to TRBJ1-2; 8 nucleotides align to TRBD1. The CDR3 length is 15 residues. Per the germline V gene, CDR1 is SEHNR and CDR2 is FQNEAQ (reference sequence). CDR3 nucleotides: TGTGCCAGCAGTTTAGGGGCAGGGGGCGCGTATGGCTACACCTTC. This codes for CASSLGAGGAYGYTF.

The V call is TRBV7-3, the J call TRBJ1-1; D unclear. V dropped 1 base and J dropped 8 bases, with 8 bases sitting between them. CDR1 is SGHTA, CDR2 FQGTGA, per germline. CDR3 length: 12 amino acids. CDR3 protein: CASSLITGEAFF. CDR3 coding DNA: TGTGCCAGCAGCTTAATCACGGGAGAAGCTTTCTTT.

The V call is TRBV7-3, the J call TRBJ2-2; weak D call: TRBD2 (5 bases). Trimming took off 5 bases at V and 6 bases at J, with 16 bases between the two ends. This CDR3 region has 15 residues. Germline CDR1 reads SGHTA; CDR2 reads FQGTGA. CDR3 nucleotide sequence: TGTGCCAGCAGCGATCCGAGGGCGGTGCCCGGGGAGCTGTTTTTT. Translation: CASSDPRAVPGELFF.

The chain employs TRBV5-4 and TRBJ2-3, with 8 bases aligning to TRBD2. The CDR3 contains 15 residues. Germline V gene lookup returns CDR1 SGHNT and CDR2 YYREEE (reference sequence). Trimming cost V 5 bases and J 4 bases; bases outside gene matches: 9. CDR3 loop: CASSPKGLGADTQYF. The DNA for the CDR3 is TGTGCCAGCAGTCCGAAGGGACTAGGGGCAGATACGCAGTATTTT.

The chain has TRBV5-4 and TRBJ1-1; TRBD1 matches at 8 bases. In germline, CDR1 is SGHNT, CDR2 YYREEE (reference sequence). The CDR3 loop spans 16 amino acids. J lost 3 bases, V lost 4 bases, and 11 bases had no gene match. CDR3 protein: CASSTRTGHGDTEAFF. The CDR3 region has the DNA TGTGCCAGCAGCACCAGGACAGGGCATGGGGACACTGAAGCTTTCTTT.

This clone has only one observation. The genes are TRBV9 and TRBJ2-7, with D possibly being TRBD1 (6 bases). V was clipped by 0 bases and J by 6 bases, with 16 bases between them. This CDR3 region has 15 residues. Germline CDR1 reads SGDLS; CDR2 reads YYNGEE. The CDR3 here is CASSVEQGQIGEQYF. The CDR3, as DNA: TGTGCCAGCAGCGTAGAGCAGGGGCAAATAGGCGAGCAGTACTTC.

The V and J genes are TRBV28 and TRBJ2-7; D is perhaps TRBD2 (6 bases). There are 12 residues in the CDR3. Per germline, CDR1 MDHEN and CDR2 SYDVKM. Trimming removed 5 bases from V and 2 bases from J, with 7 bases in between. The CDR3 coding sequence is TGTGCCAGCAGTGGGGGGACCTACGAGCAGTACTTC. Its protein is CASSGGTYEQYF.

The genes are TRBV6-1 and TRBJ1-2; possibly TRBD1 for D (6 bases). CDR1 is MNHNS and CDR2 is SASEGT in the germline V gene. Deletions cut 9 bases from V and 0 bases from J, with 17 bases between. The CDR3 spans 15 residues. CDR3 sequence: CASRPGGLANYGYTF. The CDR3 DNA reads TGTGCCAGTCGGCCTGGGGGCTTAGCTAACTATGGCTACACCTTC.